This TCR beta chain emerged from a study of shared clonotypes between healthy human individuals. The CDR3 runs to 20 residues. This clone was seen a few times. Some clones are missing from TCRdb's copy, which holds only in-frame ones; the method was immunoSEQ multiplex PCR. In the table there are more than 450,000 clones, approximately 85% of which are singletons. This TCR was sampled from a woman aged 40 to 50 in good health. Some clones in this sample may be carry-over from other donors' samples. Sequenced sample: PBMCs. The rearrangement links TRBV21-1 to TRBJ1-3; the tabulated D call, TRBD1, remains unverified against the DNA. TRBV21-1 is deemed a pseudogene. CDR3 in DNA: TGTGCCAGCAGGCAGGGGTACCTCGCCGCGCGACTCGACTCTGGAAACACCATATATTTT. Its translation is CASRQGYLAARLDSGNTIYF.